The clone carrying this TCR beta chain came up many times. Its specificity is unknown. As for time point: pre-sensitization, week 0. Treatment reported: therapeutic diphenylcyclopropenone sensitization with weekly scalp DPC. TCRdb reprocessed the RACE reads with MiXCR, giving one entry per CDR3 protein. The sample shows 300,000 to 450,000 distinct CDR3 sequences, 5.1% of them seen only once. This sample was taken from a study of human T cells and chemical hapten exposure. Findings and limits, study-wide: Donors were affected by alopecia, so their immune reaction might vary from that of healthy individuals.

The junction had 6 bases not matched to a gene; V was cut back by 1 base and J by 2 bases. The CDR3 runs 16 residues. Germline V gene lookup returns CDR1 SGHRS and CDR2 YFSETQ. The sequence came from a woman in her fifties or sixties with alopecia areata. Some clones in this sample may be carry-over from other donors' samples. Sequencing was performed on whole blood, taken in connection with sensitization to the hapten diphenylcyclopropenone (DPC). The rearrangement links TRBV5-1 to TRBJ2-3, with 8 bases that match TRBD2. The DNA of the CDR3 is TGCGCCAGCAGCTTGACGCTAGCGGGCGACACAGATACGCAGTATTTT. It encodes CASSLTLAGDTDTQYF.